This entry describes one T cell receptor (beta chain). Its recognized antigen is unknown. No much larger clonotype is one base removed from it; base qualities were not supplied. The donors were healthy, HIV-negative adults who had no recently reported acute infections or vaccinations. Only Caucasian adults living in Nashville, Tennessee, USA were represented among the donors. CD4+ T cells were enriched through magnetic negative selection, after which naive cells were positively selected on CD45RA and the remaining negative fraction served as the memory subset. Blood was collected by leukapheresis, and PBMCs were isolated by Ficoll-Histopaque density gradient centrifugation and then cryopreserved in liquid nitrogen vapor phase. Purity and quantity of every magnetically sorted T cell population were checked by analytical flow cytometry. Genomic DNA was isolated from each sorted fraction and quantified by UV absorbance on a Nanodrop 2000c.

TCR CDR3 regions were amplified from genomic DNA by multiplex PCR using the deep immunoSEQ assay. For each cell subset, the extracted genomic DNA was distributed evenly across all wells of several immunoSEQ 96-well plates, and each plate served as one replicate. For sorted subsets, 200 to 250 ng of genomic DNA, equivalent to some 30,000 T cell genomes, went into each replicate PCR. Purified libraries were measured with a Qubit 3.0 fluorometer, size-checked on a Bioanalyzer 2100, and measured again with the KAPA Library Quantification kit. Every immunoSEQ 96-well plate was sequenced on a dedicated single-read 150-cycle Illumina NextSeq 550 flow cell. The paper's data handling went like this. Because the immunoSEQ output held only junctional sequences and lacked quality scores, the filtering could not match the filtering applied to full-length reads. To assign V/J genes and CDR3, sequences were annotated against IMGT germline references using PyIR, a Python wrapper for IgBLAST v1.9. Reads were removed for weak V/J assignments (E-value above 1e-6), missing CDR3, stop codons, out-of-frame junctions, or ambiguous translated residues. V3J clonotypes were defined as sequences sharing an identical inferred V gene, J gene, and CDR3 amino acid sequence. Percentage overlap between repertoires was computed as shared unique clonotypes divided by the size of the smaller repertoire. RTK rarefaction, the Chao1 estimator, and Recon v2.1 estimates of unobserved clonotypes were used to assess repertoire richness. For all TCRbeta clonotypes obtained by the gDNA method from a handful of donors, generation probabilities were computed with OLGA. This is the immuneACCESS table as TCRdb keeps it, with only in-frame sequences that have V and J called. A part of the clones is gone; compared with another copy, unresolved V genes explain less than half, and the rest is unexplained. The V and J calls and clone size were taken over from that table, and D and trimming were inferred from the DNA. This sample lists about 2.4 million clones; under 95% were detected once. The ten largest clones add up to 0.36% of the sample.

This specimen comes from a study of shared clonotypes between healthy human individuals (dated by TCRdb to about 2020). Turning to the overall study: The cohort included three men and a couple of women between 18 and 49 years of age. For each donor, three plates each were used for CD4 naive and CD4 memory, two plates were used for CD8 naive, and one plate was used for CD8 memory. Libraries were prepared and TCR repertoires were sequenced by different laboratories using diverse techniques, in order to increase sequencing depth and limit assay-specific biases. Leukapheresis yielded between about 0.9 and 8.9 billion PBMCs per donor. Blood TCR repertoires of about five healthy adults were deeply sequenced to estimate repertoire size and the extent of clonotype sharing between individuals.

The full study reports these points: Pairwise subsampling led to the expectation that sequencing depth would affect the degree of clonotype sharing among donors. Because the study included a small number of donors, the genetic and exposure-history diversity represented was limited. Across a few donors, roughly 5.4% of naive CD4, approximately 3.6% of naive CD8, under 2.5% of memory CD4, and 0.4% to 0.45% of memory CD8 clonotypes were shared. Rarefaction of sorted-subset datasets indicated incomplete sequencing despite the large sequencing depth. Naive subsets generally had larger estimated clonotype richness than memory subsets did. Sampling was limited to blood, and TCR repertoires in tissue likely differ from TCR repertoires in blood. Compared with non-shared clonotypes, the clonotypes found in all four sorted-subset donors had higher generation probabilities.

The CDR3 starts with the cysteine, ends with the phenylalanine, and has 14 residues. Only the CDR3 portion is preserved as DNA: 42 bases, with reading frame beginning at the first base. In the germline V gene, CDR1 corresponds to SGHRS and CDR2 to YFSETQ. At the junction V is shortened by 0 bases and J by 6 bases, with 11 bases in between. The chain is assembled from TRBV5-1 and TRBJ2-3; the D gene lacks a confident call. The sequenced sample consisted of naive CD4+ T cells from PBMCs. According to the study, the label for this sample's cell subset or site signals: CD45RA+ positively selected. The source of this sequence is a man in his late teens or twenties in good health. Some clones in this sample may be carry-over from other donors' samples. The CDR3 in this case is CASSLVFRADTQYF. The DNA is TGCGCCAGCAGCTTGGTTTTTCGCGCCGATACGCAGTATTTT.